This T cell receptor beta chain was captured by sequencing in a study of beta chain features in type 1 diabetes. Study observations and caveats: In these data, an HLA type influence on TCRB rearrangement remained unresolved.

Sequenced material consisted of expressed TCRB transcripts (all of the isolated RNA was reverse transcribed). Assay used: immunoSEQ multiplex PCR; TCRdb lists only in-frame clones, some missing. Of about 140,000 clones listed, around 7% are singletons. This clone came up a few times. Its antigen is not identified. The specimen sequenced was central memory CD4+ T cells from blood. This clonotype originated in a woman aged 30 to 39 in good health.

The chain's CDR3 is CASSLPGTGSEKLFF. The CDR3, as DNA: TGTGCCAGCAGCTTGCCCGGGACAGGTAGCGAAAAACTGTTTTTT. This chain links TRBV7-2 with TRBJ1-4; 8 nucleotides align to TRBD1. CDR3 length: 15 amino acids. The germline V gene has CDR1 SGHTA and CDR2 FQGNSA. The V segment lost 3 bases and the J segment 8 bases; nucleotides outside the gene matches: 8.